A selection of T cell receptor beta chains follows, all from one sample in a study of shared clonotypes between healthy human individuals. The method was immunoSEQ multiplex PCR; TCRdb's version includes in-frame clones alone and lacks a portion of them. The profile shows 2 million to 3 million clones, 80% to 95% of them singletons. The specimen was naive CD4+ T cells from PBMCs. These receptors came from a man younger than 30 in good health. Some clones in this sample may be carry-over from other donors' samples. The CDR3 runs from the conserved cysteine through the conserved F or W. The D gene is left open where the match is weak. A clone size is listed for some rows: how often the clone was seen (once, few, many), or a class if it is expanded.

TRBD1,NA,TRBV27,TRBJ1-3,TGTGCCAGCAGTTCCGACAGGGGGCCTGGAAACACCATATATTTT,CASSSDRGPGNTIYF
TRBD1,NA,TRBV6-6,TRBJ1-4,TGTGCCAGCAGTCCACAGGGGGGCGATGAAAAACTGTTTTTT,CASSPQGGDEKLFF
NA,NA,TRBV13,TRBJ2-1,TGTGCCAGCAGCTCGAACCTGCTACATGGGGAACTTGACAATGAGCAGTTCTTC,CASSSNLLHGELDNEQFF
TRBD2,NA,TRBV7-8,TRBJ2-1,TGTGCCAGTAAACTAGCGGGAGGGGTCCACAATGAGCAGTTCTTC,CASKLAGGVHNEQFF
NA,few,TRBV15,TRBJ1-5,TGTGCCACCAGCAGAGCAGGGGAGTATACCAATCAGCCCCAGCATTTT,CATSRAGEYTNQPQHF
TRBD2,NA,TRBV6-1,TRBJ2-7,TGTGCCAGCAGTGAAGCTGGGACTAGCTCCTACGAGCAGTACTTC,CASSEAGTSSYEQYF
TRBD2,NA,TRBV15,TRBJ2-1,TGTGCCACCAGGAGGCGGGAGGCCTCCAATGAGCAGTTCTTC,CATRRREASNEQFF
NA,few,TRBV7-2,TRBJ1-2,TGTGCCAGCAGCTTAGCAACAGGTGGCTACACCTTC,CASSLATGGYTF
NA,NA,TRBV6-6,TRBJ1-4,TGTGCCAGCAGTTATGTGGGGAGAGGGAATGAAAAACTGTTTTTT,CASSYVGRGNEKLFF
NA,NA,TRBV7-3,TRBJ1-1,TGTGCCAGCAGCTTACAGGGGATGAACACTGAAGCTTTCTTT,CASSLQGMNTEAFF
TRBD1,NA,TRBV5-1,TRBJ2-2,TGCGCCAGCAGCTCCCGGGACAGGGGAGGCACCGGGGAGCTGTTTTTT,CASSSRDRGGTGELFF
NA,NA,TRBV5-1,TRBJ2-5,TGCGCCAGCAGCCCCTCGGGGAGCGGAGAGACCCAGTACTTC,CASSPSGSGETQYF
NA,NA,TRBV30,TRBJ1-5,TGTGCCTGGAGGGAGCCCGGGGGGCCCCAGCATTTT,CAWREPGGPQHF
NA,NA,TRBV2,TRBJ2-5,TGTGCCAGCAGCCGACGTACAGCCCAAGAGACCCAGTACTTC,CASSRRTAQETQYF
NA,NA,TRBV19,TRBJ1-1,TGTGCCAGTAGGACTGGGCAGAGACACGAAGCTTTCTTT,CASRTGQRHEAFF
TRBD2,NA,TRBV28,TRBJ2-1,TGTGCCAGCAGTTTATCTCTAGCGGGAGATGAGCAGTTCTTC,CASSLSLAGDEQFF
NA,NA,TRBV6-5,TRBJ2-1,TGTGCCAGCCATACTAACAATGAGCAGTTCTTC,CASHTNNEQFF
NA,NA,TRBV4-1,TRBJ2-3,TGCGCCAGCAGCCAAGTGCCGGCGGCCGCGAATACGCAGTATTTT,CASSQVPAAANTQYF
NA,NA,TRBV4-1,TRBJ2-7,TGCGCCAGCAGCCAAGATCGCAGGGTCCAAGGGCACGAGCAGTACTTC,CASSQDRRVQGHEQYF
NA,NA,TRBV28,TRBJ1-3,TGTGCCAGCAGCCTGACAGGAAACACCATATATTTT,CASSLTGNTIYF
NA,NA,TRBV5-1,TRBJ1-3,TGCGCCAGCAGCTCAACAGTCTCTGGAAACACCATATATTTT,CASSSTVSGNTIYF
TRBD1,NA,TRBV5-1,TRBJ2-1,TGCGCCAGCAGCTTGGTCTGGCAGGGGGTGAATGAGCAGTTCTTC,CASSLVWQGVNEQFF
NA,NA,TRBV2,TRBJ1-5,TGTGCCAGCAGTGCGTTGGGGAATCAGCCCCAGCATTTT,CASSALGNQPQHF
NA,NA,TRBV28,TRBJ2-7,TGTGCCAGCAGTTCAATCATAGGACTCTACGAGCAGTACTTC,CASSSIIGLYEQYF
NA,NA,TRBV6-5,TRBJ1-5,TGTGCCAGCAGTTACTCGGGGGTTGGGGGTAATCAGCCCCAGCATTTT,CASSYSGVGGNQPQHF
NA,NA,TRBV7-3,TRBJ1-1,TGTGCCAGCAGCTTGGGGGGAAGGACTGAAGCTTTCTTT,CASSLGGRTEAFF
NA,NA,TRBV10-3,TRBJ1-2,TGTGCCATCAGTGAGGGATCCCGGGGCTACACCTTC,CAISEGSRGYTF
NA,NA,TRBV30,TRBJ1-2,TGTGCCTGGAGTAGAGGGGACCCGTCGGGCTACACCTTC,CAWSRGDPSGYTF
TRBD1,NA,TRBV4-2,TRBJ2-7,TGTGCCAGCAGCCAAGCGGTACCGACAGGGGCTCGGGGCGAGCAGTACTTC,CASSQAVPTGARGEQYF
NA,NA,TRBV28,TRBJ2-1,TGTGCCAGCAGACCAGGACCCCTAAGCCTTGGGGAGCAGTTCTTC,CASRPGPLSLGEQFF
NA,NA,TRBV7-9,TRBJ2-1,TGTGCCAGCAGCCTCCCGGGGGCTCCCTACAATGAGCAGTTCTTC,CASSLPGAPYNEQFF
TRBD1,NA,TRBV30,TRBJ2-5,TGTGCCTGGAGTGGCGCCCCCAGGGGGTTTATAGAGGAGACCCAGTACTTC,CAWSGAPRGFIEETQYF
NA,NA,TRBV30,TRBJ1-2,TGTGCCTGGAGTGGGGCAGCTAACTATGGCTACACCTTC,CAWSGAANYGYTF
NA,NA,TRBV28,TRBJ1-4,TGTGCCAGCAGCTCCCTGGGGGATCCGAGGACTAATGAAAAACTGTTTTTT,CASSSLGDPRTNEKLFF
NA,once,TRBV5-1,TRBJ2-3,TGCGCCAGCAGCCCCGGATACTTTCCCACAGATACGCAGTATTTT,CASSPGYFPTDTQYF
TRBD1,NA,TRBV6-1,TRBJ2-1,TGTGCCAGCAGTGGGACCGGGACAGGGGAAAACAATGAGCAGTTCTTC,CASSGTGTGENNEQFF
TRBD1,NA,TRBV6-4,TRBJ1-5,TGTGCCAGCAGCTGTAAACAGGGGCAAGGGAGCAATCAGCCCCAGCATTTT,CASSCKQGQGSNQPQHF
NA,NA,TRBV7-3,TRBJ1-2,TGTGCCAGCAGCAGGGACGTAACTAACTATGGCTACACCTTC,CASSRDVTNYGYTF
NA,NA,TRBV20-1,TRBJ1-3,TGCAGTGCTAGACACGGAAACACCATATATTTT,CSARHGNTIYF
TRBD2,NA,TRBV10-1,TRBJ2-1,TGCGCCAGCAGTCTCGGGACTAGCGGACCAGACAATGAGCAGTTCTTC,CASSLGTSGPDNEQFF
TRBD1,once,TRBV5-5,TRBJ2-7,TGTGCCAGCAGCTTGTTAGTACCGGGACAGGGAACCTACGAGCAGTACTTC,CASSLLVPGQGTYEQYF
NA,NA,TRBV7-2,TRBJ2-1,TGTGCCAGCAGCGCACAGGGCCCTTCCTCCTACAATGAGCAGTTCTTC,CASSAQGPSSYNEQFF